The next 19 T cell receptor beta chains were all read from a single sample in a study of blood T cells in healthy people across ages. Alongside a J-beta primer mix, a sample-barcoded 5' primer served in a second PCR lasting about 7 to 11 cycles. MiXCR, run by TCRdb on the 5' RACE reads, gives a single entry per CDR3 protein. Of around 1.7 million distinct CDR3 sequences listed, about 28% are singletons. The specimen sequenced was blood. These receptors were obtained from a woman aged 25 to 39 in good health.

V and J are TRBV20-1 and TRBJ2-6, with D possibly being TRBD1 (5 bases). The germline V gene has CDR1 DFQATT and CDR2 SNEGSKA (reference sequence). The CDR3 is made up of 18 amino acids. As DNA, the CDR3 is TGCGGTGTTAGAGAAAAGGGGATAATCTGTTTATGGGCCAACGTCCTGACTTTC. Protein: CGVREKGIICLWANVLTF.

Ten or more counts support this clonotype. The chain combines TRBV7-9 with TRBJ2-1; D is unresolved. CDR1 is SEHNR, CDR2 FQNEAQ, per germline (reference sequence). The CDR3 extends over 15 amino acids. The germline V and J ends were trimmed by 5 bases and 4 bases, with 15 bases remaining between them. The CDR3 DNA sequence: TGTGCCAGCAGCCCCGACGAGTCCCGATACAATGAGCAGTTCTTC. It codes for CASSPDESRYNEQFF. Variable domain in full (rest from reference TRBV7-9 and TRBJ2-1): DTGVSQNPRHKITKRGQNVTFRCDPISEHNRLYWYRQTLGQGPEFLTYFQNEAQLEKSRLLSDRFSAERPKGSFSTLEIQRTEQGDSAMYLCASSPDESRYNEQFFGPGTRLTVL.

This clonotype was observed a few times. The chain has TRBV6-5 and TRBJ1-2; possible D gene TRBD1, 5 bases. The germline V and J ends were trimmed by 6 bases and 6 bases, with 17 bases remaining between them. The CDR3 totals 14 residues. Germline V gene data show CDR1 as MNHEY and CDR2 as SVGAGI. The CDR3 spells CASSVGVMVDGYTF. The CDR3 nucleotides are TGTGCCAGCAGCGTAGGGGTAATGGTGGATGGCTACACCTTC.

The rearrangement joins TRBV5-5 to TRBJ2-7; 10 bases line up with TRBD1. The germline gives CDR1 SGHKS, CDR2 YYEKEE (reference sequence). V lost 2 bases to trimming and J lost 2 bases; unmatched junction nucleotides: 4. The CDR3 has 15 residues. In nucleotides, the CDR3 is TGTGCCAGCAGCTTCTTCGGGACAGGGGCCTACGAGCAGTACTTC. This sequence encodes CASSFFGTGAYEQYF.

The chain is built from TRBV5-1 and TRBJ2-7, with D tentatively TRBD2 (7 bases). This CDR3 comprises 16 residues. Germline V gene sequence: CDR1 SGHRS, CDR2 YFSETQ. V was shortened by 2 bases and J by 7 bases, with 22 bases between the two germline ends. The CDR3 coding sequence is TGCGCCAGCAGCTTCCGGTGGGGGGGCGGGGAGAATGAGCAGTACTTC. The encoded protein is CASSFRWGGGENEQYF.

This sequence joins TRBV7-2 and TRBJ1-6; 9 bases line up with TRBD1. Germline V lookup: CDR1 SGHTA, CDR2 FQGNSA. The CDR3 contains 19 residues. The junction had 11 bases not matched to a gene; V was cut back by 1 base and J by 4 bases. CDR3 nucleotides: TGTGCCAGCAGCTTAGGGTGGGAAGGGACAGGGCTTTATAATTCACCCCTCCACTTT. Amino acids: CASSLGWEGTGLYNSPLHF. The whole variable domain, filled in from reference TRBV7-2 and TRBJ1-6, reads GAGVSQSPSNKVTEKGKDVELRCDPISGHTALYWYRQSLGQGLEFLIYFQGNSAPDKSGLPSDRFSAERTGGSVSTLTIQRTQQEDSAVYLCASSLGWEGTGLYNSPLHFGNGTRLTVT.

This clonotype was detected a few times. This chain links TRBV5-1 with TRBJ1-2; 9 bases map to TRBD1. Germline CDR1 is SGHRS and CDR2 is YFSETQ. The CDR3 has 15 amino acids. V shed 2 bases and J 4 bases; nucleotides not matched to a gene: 6. The CDR3 loop reads CASSFGDREAYGYTF. CDR3 DNA sequence: TGCGCCAGCAGCTTCGGGGACAGGGAAGCCTATGGCTACACCTTC.

The gene calls are TRBV20-1 and TRBJ2-5; D may be TRBD1 (6 bases). The V gene's germline CDR1 is DFQATT and CDR2 SNEGSKA (reference sequence). The CDR3 consists of 14 residues. V was pared by 0 bases and J by 5 bases, with 13 bases between. The CDR3 spells CSARESGAWETQYF. In DNA form, the CDR3 reads TGCAGTGCTAGAGAGTCAGGGGCGTGGGAGACCCAGTACTTC.

This clonotype was seen many times. This sequence joins TRBV20-1 and TRBJ2-7, with a tentative D call TRBD1 (6 bases). CDR1 and CDR2 from the germline V gene are DFQATT and SNEGSKA (reference sequence). V shed 6 bases and J shed 1 base, with 13 bases lying between them. The CDR3 has 13 residues. DNA for the CDR3: TGCAGTGCGAGCCTTACAGGGTCCTACGAGCAGTACTTC. It codes for CSASLTGSYEQYF.

This clonotype was recorded at least ten times. CDR3 in amino acids: CAISESRSQETQYF. In DNA, the CDR3 is TGTGCCATCAGTGAGTCGCGGTCACAAGAGACCCAGTACTTC. V gene TRBV10-3 combines with J gene TRBJ2-5; no reliable D call. From germline, CDR1 is ENHRY and CDR2 SYGVKD. The germline V and J ends were trimmed by 0 bases and 2 bases, with 7 bases remaining between them. CDR3 length: 14 residues.

In the case of this clonotype: At one end, the junction sequence differs from germline, possibly due to a read error. The chain combines TRBV12-3 or TRBV12-4 with TRBJ2-1; 10 bases are shared with TRBD1. The CDR3 is 14 residues long. The DNA for the CDR3 is TGTGCCAGCAGTCCTCAGGACAGGGGGAATGAGCGGTTCTTC. Its protein product is CASSPQDRGNERFF.

With respect to this clonotype: With a much larger clone just one base away, this may be a read error. J is TRBJ2-7 and V is TRBV30; TRBD1 is a possible D gene (5 bases). The CDR3 has 17 amino acids. V was pared by 2 bases and J by 0 bases, with 20 bases between. CDR1 and CDR2 from the germline V gene are GTSNPN and SVGIG (reference sequence). The CDR3 DNA is TGTGCCTGGAGTCGTACTTCTATGGGGCAGGCCTCCTACGAGCAGTACTTC. Its translation: CAWSRTSMGQASYEQYF.

The rearrangement joins TRBV5-1 to TRBJ2-7, with D maybe TRBD1 (5 bases). V lost 4 bases and J 3 bases, leaving 11 bases between the germline ends. CDR3 length equals 13 residues. The V gene's germline CDR1 is SGHRS and CDR2 YFSETQ. In DNA, the CDR3 is TGCGCCAGCAGCCGGACAATTCTCTACGAGCAGTACTTC. Translated: CASSRTILYEQYF.

This chain uses TRBV28 with TRBJ2-7, with D perhaps matching TRBD2 (6 bases). CDR1 is MDHEN, CDR2 SYDVKM, per germline. The CDR3 consists of 13 residues. V shed 5 bases and J shed 2 bases, with 10 bases lying between them. In DNA form, the CDR3 reads TGTGCCAGCAGTGTGACGGGGGCCTACGAGCAGTACTTC. Translation gives CASSVTGAYEQYF.

For this clonotype: At one end the junction does not follow the germline gene, possibly because of a read error. The J gene is TRBJ2-1, the V gene TRBV7-2; weak D call: TRBD2 (5 bases). This CDR3 is 15 amino acids long. Germline V gene sequence: CDR1 SGHTA, CDR2 FQGNSA. The DNA for the CDR3 is TGTGCCAGCAACTTAGGAGCGGCCCGATACAATGAGCAGTTCTTC. This encodes CASNLGAARYNEQFF.

This chain uses TRBV20-1 with TRBJ2-7, with TRBD2 matching over 7 bases. The CDR3 sequence is 13 residues long. Germline CDR1 DFQATT, CDR2 SNEGSKA (reference sequence). The V gene end was trimmed by 4 bases and the J gene end by 0 bases; junction bases not matched to a gene: 3. CDR3 amino acids: CSATSGDSYEQYF. In nucleotides, the CDR3 is TGCAGTGCTACCAGCGGGGACTCCTACGAGCAGTACTTC.

The V gene is TRBV7-2, the J gene TRBJ2-3; 9 nucleotides agree with TRBD2. The CDR3 contains 16 residues. V was pared by 3 bases and J by 5 bases, with 9 bases of the junction left unmatched. Germline V gene lookup returns CDR1 SGHTA and CDR2 FQGNSA. The CDR3 coding sequence is TGTGCCAGCAGCTTTATCCGCGGGGGGGCGAGAGATACGCAGTATTTT. This translates into CASSFIRGGARDTQYF.

Ten or more counts support this clonotype. V and J are TRBV28 and TRBJ1-2; no clear D gene. The germline CDR1 and CDR2 sequences are MDHEN and SYDVKM. V was cut by 6 bases and J by 7 bases, with 9 bases left in between. This CDR3 has 11 residues. For the CDR3, the DNA is TGTGCCAGCAGCCAAGACACTGGCTACACCTTC. Translation: CASSQDTGYTF.

The table lists this clonotype with a few counts. The chain combines TRBV6-5 with TRBJ1-3; tentative D call: TRBD1 (5 bases). The ends were cut back, 5 bases at V and 4 bases at J, with 12 bases in the middle. The CDR3 has 14 residues. Germline V lookup: CDR1 MNHEY, CDR2 SVGAGI. CDR3 coding DNA: TGTGCCAGCAGTCGTTCAGGGTTCGGAAACACCATATATTTT. Translated: CASSRSGFGNTIYF.